Shown below are 23 T cell receptor beta chains from a single sample sequenced in a study of blood T cell repertoires in COVID-19. Data came from immunoSEQ multiplex PCR; TCRdb stores just in-frame clones and leaves some out. Of some 61,000 clones detected, 75% to 90% appear once; the ten largest clones hold around 8.1%. Sequenced input: peripheral blood. The receptors shown here come from a man under 40 with acute or convalescent COVID-19.

This chain links TRBV2 with TRBJ2-3; 8 nucleotides match TRBD2. V was clipped by 0 bases and J by 7 bases; unmatched bases: 6. CDR1 SNHLY and CDR2 FYNNEI come from the germline V gene. CDR3 length: 15 amino acids. CDR3 coding DNA: TGTGCCAGCAGTGAAGCCAGCGGGAGCGGTTATACGCAGTATTTT. Its protein product is CASSEASGSGYTQYF.

This clone was recorded once. The chain recombines TRBV19 with TRBJ2-1; D is perhaps TRBD2 (6 bases). The CDR3 runs to 11 residues. Trimming took 7 bases from V and 11 from J, leaving 12 bases between them. Germline assignment: CDR1 LNHDA and CDR2 SQIVND (reference sequence). The DNA for the CDR3 is TGTGCCAGTACTCTAGGAGGGAAGCAGTTCTTC. Encoded protein: CASTLGGKQFF.

This clone was seen a single time. This sequence joins TRBV5-1 and TRBJ2-1; the match to TRBD1 covers 11 bases. The CDR3 totals 15 residues. Germline-derived CDR1 and CDR2 are SGHRS and YFSETQ. The ends lost 4 bases at V and 7 bases at J; junction bases unmatched: 7. The CDR3 region has the DNA TGCGCCAGCAGCCCTCGGACAGGGGGCGGGAATGAGCAGTTCTTC. Residues: CASSPRTGGGNEQFF.

CDR3 nucleotide sequence: TGTGCCAGCAGCACAGGGGGGACTGAAGCTTTCTTT. Translated: CASSTGGTEAFF. The rearrangement joins TRBV12-3 or TRBV12-4 to TRBJ1-1, with TRBD1 matching over 8 bases. Germline trimming cut 6 bases from V and 5 bases from J; bases unmatched to any gene: 2. The CDR3 has 12 residues.

The J gene is TRBJ2-7, the V gene TRBV6-5, with 8 bases matching TRBD2. Looked up from germline, CDR1 is MNHEY and CDR2 is SVGAGI. This CDR3 is 16 amino acids long. Trimming cost V 3 bases and J 7 bases; bases outside gene matches: 14. The CDR3 coding sequence is TGTGCCAGCAGTTATCAACTAGCGGAGACCCCTTGGGAGCAGTACTTC. Protein: CASSYQLAETPWEQYF.

The CDR3 spells CASSDPSRRSNEKLFF. The DNA of the CDR3 is TGTGCCAGCAGCGACCCCTCGCGGAGGTCGAATGAAAAACTGTTTTTT. V gene TRBV7-9 combines with J gene TRBJ1-4; D not certain. This CDR3 spans 16 amino acids. CDR1 is SEHNR and CDR2 is FQNEAQ in the germline V gene (reference sequence). Deletions cut 5 bases from V and 5 bases from J, with 18 bases between.

The chain combines TRBV19 with TRBJ1-4, with D unresolved. The CDR3 has 17 residues. Trimming took 8 bases from V and 1 from J, leaving 20 bases between them. From germline, CDR1 is LNHDA and CDR2 SQIVND (reference sequence). The CDR3 loop is CASSPSGRRKTNEKLFF. In DNA form, the CDR3 reads TGTGCCAGTTCCCCCAGTGGCAGGAGGAAAACTAATGAAAAACTGTTTTTT.

This clone was seen once. The genes are TRBV21-1 and TRBJ2-5; TRBD1 is taken as the D call from the table, unchecked against the DNA. TRBV21-1 is a pseudogene. The length of the CDR3 is 14 residues. This chain's CDR3 is CASSSNRGQETQYF. The CDR3, as DNA: TGTGCCAGCAGCAGTAACAGGGGGCAAGAGACCCAGTACTTC.

CDR3 nucleotides: TGTGCCAGCACCCAGGTGGGTGAGCCTGAAGCTTTCTTT. Amino acids: CASTQVGEPEAFF. The V and J genes are TRBV13 and TRBJ1-1; D not certain. V was shortened by 7 bases and J by 6 bases, with 15 bases between the two germline ends. CDR1 PRHDT and CDR2 FYEKMQ come from the germline V gene (reference sequence). The CDR3 totals 13 residues.

As regards this clone: The same CDR3 also results from other DNA sequences found in this sample. This chain connects TRBV5-4 to TRBJ1-3, with TRBD1 matching over 7 bases. CDR1 and CDR2 (germline): SGHNT, YYREEE (reference sequence). The CDR3 sequence is 15 residues long. The trim removed 1 base at V and 2 bases at J, leaving 3 bases unmatched. The CDR3 here is CASSLSQGAGNTIYF. Written as DNA, the CDR3 is TGTGCCAGCAGCTTGAGTCAGGGGGCTGGAAACACCATATATTTT.

The genes are TRBV7-3 and TRBJ2-3; the D is unclear. The CDR3 contains 14 residues. Looked up from germline, CDR1 is SGHTA and CDR2 is FQGTGA. The V end was cut by 2 bases, the J end by 2 bases, with 8 bases between. CDR3 DNA: TGTGCCAGCAGCTTAGGAGACTTCACAGATACGCAGTATTTT. Encoded protein: CASSLGDFTDTQYF.

The V gene is TRBV7-8, the J gene TRBJ2-1; 8 bases line up with TRBD2. The ends lost 7 bases at V and 0 bases at J; junction bases unmatched: 8. This CDR3 spans 16 amino acids. CDR1 is SGHVS and CDR2 is FQNEAQ in the germline V gene. The CDR3 DNA is TGTGCCAGCACATCGCCCAGCGGGAGCTCCTACAATGAGCAGTTCTTC. It encodes CASTSPSGSSYNEQFF.

This clone has a handful of counts. The J gene is TRBJ2-1, the V gene TRBV2; possible D gene TRBD1, 6 bases. CDR1 and CDR2 (germline): SNHLY, FYNNEI. CDR3 length equals 15 residues. V lost 3 bases and J lost 7, with 16 bases in between. CDR3 coding DNA: TGTGCCAGCAGTGAGGTCAGGGGTGATCGGAATGAGCAGTTCTTC. This encodes CASSEVRGDRNEQFF.

The chain has TRBV9 and TRBJ2-2; 7 nucleotides align to TRBD2. Per germline, CDR1 SGDLS and CDR2 YYNGEE. CDR3 length equals 16 residues. Trimming cost V 0 bases and J 6 bases; bases outside gene matches: 8. This CDR3 is CASSVASGLVPGELFF. CDR3 sequence (DNA): TGTGCCAGCAGCGTAGCGTCAGGACTAGTTCCCGGGGAGCTGTTTTTT.

The rearrangement joins TRBV12-3 or TRBV12-4 to TRBJ2-5; D possibly corresponds to TRBD2 (5 bases). The ends were cut back, 10 bases at V and 4 bases at J, with 10 bases in the middle. The CDR3 length is 11 residues. The CDR3 reads CAIRAGETQYF. CDR3 sequence (DNA): TGTGCCATCCGGGCGGGAGAGACCCAGTACTTC.

This chain connects TRBV6-1 to TRBJ1-1; no firm D call. The V end lost 2 bases, the J end lost 5 bases, and 12 bases lay between the germline ends. CDR3 length: 14 residues. Germline lookup yields CDR1 MNHNS and CDR2 SASEGT. The CDR3: CASSEKAGGTEAFF. The DNA for the CDR3 is TGTGCCAGCAGTGAAAAGGCGGGTGGGACTGAAGCTTTCTTT.

The gene calls are TRBV2 and TRBJ1-5; a possible D gene is TRBD1 (5 bases). Germline CDR1 is SNHLY and CDR2 is FYNNEI. CDR3 size: 12 residues. Trimming pared 0 bases from V and 14 bases from J, leaving 11 bases between. CDR3 region: CASSEALRGKHF. CDR3 DNA sequence: TGTGCCAGCAGTGAAGCGCTTCGGGGGAAGCATTTT.

This sequence joins TRBV12-3 or TRBV12-4 and TRBJ1-2; no clear D gene. V dropped 6 bases and J dropped 7 bases, with 15 bases sitting between them. The CDR3 extends over 13 amino acids. The CDR3 bases are TGTGCCAGCAGCCCGTCGAACAGTGGTGGCTACACCTTC. Protein sequence: CASSPSNSGGYTF.

V usage is TRBV28 and J usage is TRBJ1-2, with D possibly TRBD1 on 6 matching bases. The CDR3 has 16 amino acids. Trimming took off 3 bases at V and 2 bases at J, with 16 bases between the two ends. Germline CDR1 MDHEN, CDR2 SYDVKM. In DNA form, the CDR3 reads TGTGCCAGCAGTTTTTTTTCCCAAACAGGGAACTATGGCTACACCTTC. It specifies CASSFFSQTGNYGYTF.

This sequence joins TRBV5-1 and TRBJ2-1; 9 positions match TRBD1. After removal of 3 bases from V and 7 bases from J, the junction contained 11 bases not matched to a gene. The germline V gene has CDR1 SGHRS and CDR2 YFSETQ. This CDR3 spans 16 amino acids. CDR3 sequence: CASSYLKQGARNEQFF. CDR3 DNA sequence: TGCGCCAGCAGCTACTTAAAACAGGGGGCACGGAATGAGCAGTTCTTC.

The chain joins TRBV9 to TRBJ1-4; D is unclear. CDR3 length equals 15 residues. The germline gives CDR1 SGDLS, CDR2 YYNGEE. The ends were cut back, 3 bases at V and 3 bases at J, with 12 bases in the middle. CDR3 sequence reads: CASSADGIPNEKLFF. CDR3 in DNA: TGTGCCAGCAGCGCGGACGGGATTCCTAATGAAAAACTGTTTTTT.

The chain employs TRBV27 and TRBJ2-1; D ambiguous. V lost 5 bases and J lost 3, with 11 bases in between. Germline CDR1 and CDR2: MNHEY and SMNVEV (reference sequence). The CDR3 is 14 amino acids. CDR3 protein: CASSPSSVYNEQFF. The CDR3 DNA is TGTGCCAGCAGTCCATCGAGCGTCTACAATGAGCAGTTCTTC.

Only one count was recorded for this clone. V gene TRBV4-3 combines with J gene TRBJ1-1; unclear D gene. Germline assignment: CDR1 LGHNA and CDR2 YSLEER. The CDR3 is 14 residues long. V lost 4 bases, J lost 2 bases, and 11 bases lay in between. CDR3 in amino acids: CASSLSQANTEAFF. CDR3 DNA sequence: TGCGCCAGCAGCCTAAGCCAGGCTAACACTGAAGCTTTCTTT.